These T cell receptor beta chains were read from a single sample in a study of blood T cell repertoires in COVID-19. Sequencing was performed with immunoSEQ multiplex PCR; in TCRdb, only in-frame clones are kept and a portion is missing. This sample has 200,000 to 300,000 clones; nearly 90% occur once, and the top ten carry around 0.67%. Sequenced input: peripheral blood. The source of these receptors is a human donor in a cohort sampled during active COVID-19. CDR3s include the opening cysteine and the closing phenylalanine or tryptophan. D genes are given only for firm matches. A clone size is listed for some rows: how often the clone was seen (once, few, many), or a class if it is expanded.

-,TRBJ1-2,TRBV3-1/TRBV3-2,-,CASSQERQGSGYTF,TGTGCCAGCAGCCAAGAGAGGCAGGGATCTGGCTACACCTTC
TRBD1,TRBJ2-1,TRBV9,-,CASSSTGTGVNEQFF,TGTGCCAGCAGCTCAACCGGGACAGGGGTCAATGAGCAGTTCTTC
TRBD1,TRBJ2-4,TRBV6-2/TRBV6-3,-,CASSRGQRLAKNIQYF,TGTGCCAGCAGTCGGGGACAGAGACTAGCCAAAAACATTCAGTACTTC
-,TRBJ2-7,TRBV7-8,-,CASNRAPPGEQYF,TGTGCCAGCAATAGGGCCCCGCCGGGGGAGCAGTACTTC
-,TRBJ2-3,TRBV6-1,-,CASSGAISAGVSTDTQYF,TGTGCCAGCAGTGGGGCCATTTCCGCGGGTGTGAGCACAGATACGCAGTATTTT
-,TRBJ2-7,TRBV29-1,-,CSTRDTLSYEQYF,TGCAGCACCCGGGACACCCTCTCCTACGAGCAGTACTTC
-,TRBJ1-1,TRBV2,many,CARTGVSNTEAFF,TGTGCCAGGACCGGGGTCTCGAACACTGAAGCTTTCTTT
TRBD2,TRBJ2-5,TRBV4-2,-,CASSRGLAAEEETQYF,TGTGCCAGCAGCCGCGGACTAGCGGCCGAGGAAGAGACCCAGTACTTC
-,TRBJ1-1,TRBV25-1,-,CASSEWGTAWNTEAFF,TGTGCCAGCAGTGAATGGGGCACAGCCTGGAACACTGAAGCTTTCTTT
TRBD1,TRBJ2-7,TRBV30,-,CAWSPETGTGTYEQYF,TGTGCCTGGAGTCCCGAAACAGGGACAGGAACCTACGAGCAGTACTTC
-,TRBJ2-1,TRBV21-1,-,CASSPPTKEQFF,TGTGCCAGCAGCCCCCCGACAAAGGAGCAGTTCTTC
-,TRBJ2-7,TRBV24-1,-,CATSDGQRHEQYF,TGTGCCACCAGTGATGGACAGCGACACGAGCAGTACTTC
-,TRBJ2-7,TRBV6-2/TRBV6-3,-,CASSSAGSYEQYF,TGTGCCAGCAGTTCCGCCGGCTCCTACGAGCAGTACTTC
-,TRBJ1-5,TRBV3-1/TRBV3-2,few,CASSQGAGMNQPQHF,TGTGCCAGCAGCCAAGGGGCAGGCATGAATCAGCCCCAGCATTTT
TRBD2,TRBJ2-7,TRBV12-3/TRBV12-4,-,CASSPGGYEQYF,TGTGCCAGCAGCCCGGGAGGTTACGAGCAGTACTTC
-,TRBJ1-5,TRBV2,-,CASSEVDSPQHF,TGTGCCAGCAGTGAAGTCGACAGCCCCCAGCATTTT
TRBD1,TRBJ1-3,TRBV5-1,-,CASSLGQGHSGNTIYF,TGCGCCAGCAGCTTGGGACAGGGCCACTCTGGAAACACCATATATTTT
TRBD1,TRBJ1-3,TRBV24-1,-,CATSDHPQQGAVSGTIYF,TGTGCCACCAGTGATCACCCTCAACAGGGGGCTGTGTCAGGCACCATATATTTT
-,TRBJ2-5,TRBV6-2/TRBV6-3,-,CASSLIGLKTTQYF,TGTGCCAGCAGTCTAATCGGACTCAAAACGACCCAGTACTTC
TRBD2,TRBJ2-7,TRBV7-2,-,CASSLRLANSYEQYF,TGTGCCAGCAGTTTACGACTAGCGAACTCCTACGAGCAGTACTTC
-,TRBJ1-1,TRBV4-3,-,CASSQDPGGDTEAFF,TGCGCCAGCAGCCAAGATCCGGGAGGCGACACTGAAGCTTTCTTT
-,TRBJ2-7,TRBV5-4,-,CASSLDHRAAGGEQYF,TGTGCCAGCAGCTTGGATCACAGGGCCGCTGGAGGAGAGCAGTACTTC
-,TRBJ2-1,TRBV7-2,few,CASSLRGRWYNEQFF,TGTGCCAGCAGCCTCAGAGGTCGCTGGTACAATGAGCAGTTCTTC
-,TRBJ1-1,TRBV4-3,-,CASSQEVSYREAWNTEAFF,TGCGCCAGCAGCCAAGAAGTGAGTTACAGGGAAGCTTGGAACACTGAAGCTTTCTTT
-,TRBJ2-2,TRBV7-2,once,CASSLDLRGTSTGELFF,TGTGCCAGCAGCTTAGACTTACGGGGTACATCGACCGGGGAGCTGTTTTTT
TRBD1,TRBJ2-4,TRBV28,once,CASRPGTGKNIQYF,TGTGCCAGCCGCCCCGGGACAGGCAAAAACATTCAGTACTTC
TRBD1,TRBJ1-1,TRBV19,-,CASNLQGASEAFF,TGTGCCAGCAATTTACAGGGGGCTTCGGAAGCTTTCTTT
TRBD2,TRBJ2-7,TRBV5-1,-,CASSLASGGSTYEQYF,TGCGCCAGCAGCTTGGCAAGCGGGGGGTCCACCTACGAGCAGTACTTC
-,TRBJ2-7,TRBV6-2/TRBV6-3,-,CASSYLQGDYEQYF,TGTGCCAGCAGTTACTTACAGGGTGACTACGAGCAGTACTTC
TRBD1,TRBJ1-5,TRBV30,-,CAWSADRGRQPQHF,TGTGCCTGGAGTGCGGACAGGGGGCGACAGCCCCAGCATTTT
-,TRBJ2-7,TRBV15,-,CATRDWLLYEQYF,TGTGCCACAAGGGACTGGCTACTCTACGAGCAGTACTTC
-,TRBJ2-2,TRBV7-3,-,CASSFRTGELFF,TGTGCCAGCAGCTTCCGCACCGGGGAGCTGTTTTTT
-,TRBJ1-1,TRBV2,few,CASIYILNTEAFF,TGTGCCAGCATCTATATTCTCAACACTGAAGCTTTCTTT
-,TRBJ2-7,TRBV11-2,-,CASSFGWGDEQYF,TGTGCCAGCAGCTTTGGGTGGGGCGACGAGCAGTACTTC
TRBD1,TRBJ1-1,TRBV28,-,CASSRQGTRREAFF,TGTGCCAGCAGTCGACAGGGGACCCGTCGGGAAGCTTTCTTT
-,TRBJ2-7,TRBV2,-,CASSEEGTGNYEQYF,TGTGCCAGCAGTGAAGAGGGAACAGGGAACTACGAGCAGTACTTC
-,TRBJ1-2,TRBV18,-,CASSPGENYGYTF,TGTGCCAGCTCACCAGGGGAGAACTATGGCTACACCTTC
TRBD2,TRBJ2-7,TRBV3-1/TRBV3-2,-,CASSQWGRTSHEQYF,TGTGCCAGCAGCCAATGGGGTCGGACTAGTCACGAGCAGTACTTC
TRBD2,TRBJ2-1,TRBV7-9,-,CASSRSGSGYNEQFF,TGTGCCAGCAGCCGGAGCGGGAGCGGTTACAATGAGCAGTTCTTC
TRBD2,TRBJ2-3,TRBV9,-,CASSAPLRGGPVSPPDTQYF,TGTGCCAGCAGCGCCCCCTTGCGGGGGGGGCCGGTCTCCCCCCCAGATACGCAGTATTTT
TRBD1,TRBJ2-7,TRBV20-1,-,CSAPGGHEQYF,TGCAGTGCGCCAGGGGGCCACGAGCAGTACTTC
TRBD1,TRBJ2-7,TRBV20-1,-,CSAATGGEQYF,TGCAGTGCTGCTACAGGGGGCGAGCAGTACTTC
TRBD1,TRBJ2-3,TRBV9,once,CASSVARTGGFRDTQYF,TGTGCCAGCAGCGTAGCTCGGACAGGGGGCTTCAGAGATACGCAGTATTTT
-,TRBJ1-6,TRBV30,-,CAWSPFRSPLHF,TGTGCCTGGAGTCCCTTCCGTTCACCCCTCCACTTT
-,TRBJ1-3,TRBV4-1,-,CASSPAGRGRRGGNTIYF,TGCGCCAGCAGCCCCGCTGGGAGGGGAAGGCGAGGTGGAAACACCATATATTTT
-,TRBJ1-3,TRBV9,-,CASSLHHKGKINTIYF,TGTGCCAGCAGCCTTCACCACAAGGGGAAGATAAACACCATATATTTT
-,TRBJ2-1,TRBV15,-,CATSRETQDYLRSYEQFF,TGTGCCACCAGCAGAGAGACCCAGGACTATCTGCGTTCATATGAGCAGTTCTTC
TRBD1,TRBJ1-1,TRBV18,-,CASSPILTAQGDTEAFF,TGTGCCAGCTCACCTATCTTAACGGCACAGGGGGACACTGAAGCTTTCTTT
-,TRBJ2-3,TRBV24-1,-,CATSDLDRPSTDTQYF,TGTGCCACCAGTGACCTGGACAGACCTAGCACAGATACGCAGTATTTT
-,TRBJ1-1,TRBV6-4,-,CASRPQGLTNTEAFF,TGTGCCAGCAGACCGCAGGGGTTGACGAACACTGAAGCTTTCTTT